This T cell receptor (beta chain) was identified in a study of blood T cells in healthy people across ages. Each sample yielded at least 5 micrograms of PBMC total RNA. The CDR3 extends over 12 amino acids. Trimming cost V 6 bases and J 2 bases, with 10 bases left between them. Germline V CDR1 and CDR2: DFQATT, SNEGSKA (reference sequence). The use of a sample-barcoded 5' primer and a J-beta primer mix characterized a second PCR of roughly 6 to 11 cycles. MiXCR was run by TCRdb on the 5' RACE reads, yielding one entry per CDR3 protein. Of 1.5 million to 2 million distinct CDR3 sequences in the sample, about 39% were seen once.

The sequenced material came from blood. The chain employs TRBV20-1 and TRBJ2-5; D is unclear. This TCR was sampled from a human donor in good health. CDR3 loop: CSAARIQETQYF. Here the CDR3 DNA reads TGCAGTGCCGCCAGGATACAAGAGACCCAGTACTTC.